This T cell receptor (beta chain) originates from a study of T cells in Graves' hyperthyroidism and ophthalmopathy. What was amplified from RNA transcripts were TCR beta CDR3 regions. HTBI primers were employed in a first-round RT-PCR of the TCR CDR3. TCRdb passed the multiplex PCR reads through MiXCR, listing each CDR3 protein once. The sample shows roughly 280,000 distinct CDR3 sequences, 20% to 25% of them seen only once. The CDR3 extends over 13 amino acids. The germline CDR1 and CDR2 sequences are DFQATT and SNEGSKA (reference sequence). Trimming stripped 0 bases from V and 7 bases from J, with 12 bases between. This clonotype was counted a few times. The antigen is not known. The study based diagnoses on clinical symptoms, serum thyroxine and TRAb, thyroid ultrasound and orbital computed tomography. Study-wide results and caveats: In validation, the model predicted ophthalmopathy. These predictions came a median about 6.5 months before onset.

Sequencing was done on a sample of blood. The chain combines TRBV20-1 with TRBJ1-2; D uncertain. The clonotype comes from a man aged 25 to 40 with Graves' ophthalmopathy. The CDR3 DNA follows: TGCAGTGCTAGAGATCTTTCCGGGATTGGCTACACCTTC. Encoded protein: CSARDLSGIGYTF.